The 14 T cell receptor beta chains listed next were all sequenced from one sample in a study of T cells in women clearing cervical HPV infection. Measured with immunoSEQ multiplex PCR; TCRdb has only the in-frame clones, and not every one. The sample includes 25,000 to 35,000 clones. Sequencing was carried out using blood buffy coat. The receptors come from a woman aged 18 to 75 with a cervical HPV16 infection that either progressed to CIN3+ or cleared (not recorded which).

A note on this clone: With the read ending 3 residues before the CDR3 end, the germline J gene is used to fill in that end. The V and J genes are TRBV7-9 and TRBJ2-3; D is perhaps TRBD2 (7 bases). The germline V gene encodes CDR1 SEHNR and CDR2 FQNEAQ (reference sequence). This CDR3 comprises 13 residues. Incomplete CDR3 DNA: TGTGCCAGCTCCCTGGGGGGGCAAGAGACG. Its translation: CASSLGGQET. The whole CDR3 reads CASSLGGQETQYF. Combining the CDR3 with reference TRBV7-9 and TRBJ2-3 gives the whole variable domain DTGVSQNPRHKITKRGQNVTFRCDPISEHNRLYWYRQTLGQGPEFLTYFQNEAQLEKSRLLSDRFSAERPKGSFSTLEIQRTEQGDSAMYLCASSLGGQETQYFGPGTRLTVL.

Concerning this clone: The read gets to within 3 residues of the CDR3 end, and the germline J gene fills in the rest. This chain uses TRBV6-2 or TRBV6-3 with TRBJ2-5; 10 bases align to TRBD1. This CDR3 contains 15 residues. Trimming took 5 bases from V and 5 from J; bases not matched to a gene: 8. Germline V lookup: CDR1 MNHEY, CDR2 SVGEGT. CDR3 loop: CASSPTTGGAETQYF. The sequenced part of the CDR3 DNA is TGTGCCAGCAGTCCCACGACAGGGGGCGCCGAGACC.

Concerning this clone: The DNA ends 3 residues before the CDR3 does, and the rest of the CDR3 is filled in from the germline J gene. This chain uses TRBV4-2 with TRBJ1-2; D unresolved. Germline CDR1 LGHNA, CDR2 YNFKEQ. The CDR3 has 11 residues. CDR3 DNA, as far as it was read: TGTGCCAGCAGCCAAGCGCGGGGC. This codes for CASSQARG. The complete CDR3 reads CASSQARGYTF.

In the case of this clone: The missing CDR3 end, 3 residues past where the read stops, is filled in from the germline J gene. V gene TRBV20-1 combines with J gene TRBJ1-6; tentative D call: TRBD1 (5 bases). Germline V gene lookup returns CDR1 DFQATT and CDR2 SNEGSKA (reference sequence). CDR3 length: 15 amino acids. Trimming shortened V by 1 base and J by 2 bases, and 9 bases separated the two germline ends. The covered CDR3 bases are TGCAGTGCTAGAGGAAGGGGAACCTATAATTCACCC. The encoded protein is CSARGRGTYNSP. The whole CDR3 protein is CSARGRGTYNSPLHF.

The sequenced CDR3 bases are TGTGCCAGCAGTTACCAACAAGACTATGGC. This gives the protein CASSYQQDYG. The CDR3 as a whole reads CASSYQQDYGYTF. The rearrangement uses TRBV6-2 or TRBV6-3 and TRBJ1-2, with D uncertain. The DNA ends 3 residues before the CDR3 does, and the rest of the CDR3 is filled in from the germline J gene. The V gene's germline CDR1 is MNHEY and CDR2 SVGEGT. The CDR3 has 13 amino acids. V was shortened by 2 bases and J by 3 bases, with 7 bases between the two germline ends.

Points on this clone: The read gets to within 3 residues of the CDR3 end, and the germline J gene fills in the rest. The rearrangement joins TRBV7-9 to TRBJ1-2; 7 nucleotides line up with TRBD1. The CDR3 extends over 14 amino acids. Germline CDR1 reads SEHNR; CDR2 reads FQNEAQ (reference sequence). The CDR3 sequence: CASSFPGQPYDYTF. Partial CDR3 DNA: TGTGCCAGCAGCTTCCCGGGACAGCCCTACGAC.

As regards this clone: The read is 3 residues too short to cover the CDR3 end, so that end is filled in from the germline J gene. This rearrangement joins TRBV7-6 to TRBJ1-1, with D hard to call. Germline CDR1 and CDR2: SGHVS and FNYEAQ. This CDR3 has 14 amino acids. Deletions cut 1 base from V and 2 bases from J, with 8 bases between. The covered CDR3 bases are TGTGCCAGCAGCTTAGAAAAGGCAAACACTGAA. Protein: CASSLEKANTE. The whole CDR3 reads CASSLEKANTEAFF.

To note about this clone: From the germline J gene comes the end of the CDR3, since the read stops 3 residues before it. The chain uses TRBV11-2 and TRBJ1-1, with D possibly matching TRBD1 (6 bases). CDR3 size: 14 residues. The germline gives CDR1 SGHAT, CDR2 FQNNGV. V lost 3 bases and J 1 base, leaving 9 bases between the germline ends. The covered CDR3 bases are TGTGCCAGCAGCTTTGTCAGGGGGAACACTGAA. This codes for CASSFVRGNTE. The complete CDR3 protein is CASSFVRGNTEAFF.

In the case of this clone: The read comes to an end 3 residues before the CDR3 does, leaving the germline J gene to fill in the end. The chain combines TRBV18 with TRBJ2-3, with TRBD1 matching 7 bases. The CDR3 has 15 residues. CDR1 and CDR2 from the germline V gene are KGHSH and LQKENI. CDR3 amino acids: CASSRQGDGNQPQYF. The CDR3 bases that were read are TGTGCCAGCTCACGACAGGGAGATGGCAATCAGCCG.

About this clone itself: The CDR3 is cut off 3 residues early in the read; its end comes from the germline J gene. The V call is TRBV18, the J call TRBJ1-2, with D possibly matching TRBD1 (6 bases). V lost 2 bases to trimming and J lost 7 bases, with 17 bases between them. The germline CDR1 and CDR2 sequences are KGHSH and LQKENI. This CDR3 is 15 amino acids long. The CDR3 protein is CASSPSDGGRRGYTF. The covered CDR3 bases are TGTGCCAGCTCACCATCGGACGGGGGGCGGCGTGGC.

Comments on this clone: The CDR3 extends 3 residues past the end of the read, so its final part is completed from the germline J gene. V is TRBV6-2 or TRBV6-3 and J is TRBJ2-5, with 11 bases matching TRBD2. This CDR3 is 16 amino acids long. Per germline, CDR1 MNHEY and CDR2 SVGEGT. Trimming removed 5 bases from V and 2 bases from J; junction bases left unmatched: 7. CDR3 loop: CASSTRRLAGQETQYF. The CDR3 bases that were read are TGTGCCAGCAGTACGCGGAGACTAGCGGGGCAAGAGACC.

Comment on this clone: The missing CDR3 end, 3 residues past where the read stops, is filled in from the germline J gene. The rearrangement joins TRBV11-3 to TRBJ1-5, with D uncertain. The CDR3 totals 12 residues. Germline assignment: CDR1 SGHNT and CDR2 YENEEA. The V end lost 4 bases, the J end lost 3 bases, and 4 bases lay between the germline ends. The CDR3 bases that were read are TGTGCCAGCAGCTCTACCAATCAGCCC. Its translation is CASSSTNQP. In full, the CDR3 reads CASSSTNQPQHF. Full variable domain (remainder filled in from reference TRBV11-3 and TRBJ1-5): EAGVVQSPRYKIIEKKQPVAFWCNPISGHNTLYWYLQNLGQGPELLIRYENEEAVDDSQLPKDRFSAERLKGVDSTLKIQPAELGDSAVYLCASSSTNQPQHFGDGTRLSIL.

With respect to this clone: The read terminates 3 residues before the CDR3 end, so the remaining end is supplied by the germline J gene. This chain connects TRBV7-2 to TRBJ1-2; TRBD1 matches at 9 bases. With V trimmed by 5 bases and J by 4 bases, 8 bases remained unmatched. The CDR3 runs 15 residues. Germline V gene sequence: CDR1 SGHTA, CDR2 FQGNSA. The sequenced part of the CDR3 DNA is TGTGCCAGCAGCCCCGAGCGGACAGGGGTCTATGGC. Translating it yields CASSPERTGVYG. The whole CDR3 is CASSPERTGVYGYTF.

This CDR3 reads CSARDHQGESYEQYF. The covered CDR3 bases are TGCAGTGCTAGAGATCACCAGGGGGAGTCCTACGAG. The J gene is TRBJ2-7, the V gene TRBV20-1; TRBD1 matches 7 bases. The sequenced fragment ends 3 residues before the CDR3 boundary, so the rest is inferred from the germline J gene. CDR3 length equals 15 residues. V lost 0 bases to trimming and J lost 1 base; unmatched junction nucleotides: 6. CDR1 and CDR2 (germline): DFQATT, SNEGSKA (reference sequence).